This passage covers 17 T cell receptor beta chains from one sample sequenced in a study of T cells in Graves' hyperthyroidism and ophthalmopathy. From RNA transcripts, TCR beta CDR3 regions were amplified. Primed by the HTBI set, a first-round RT-PCR was run on the TCR CDR3. TCRdb re-derived calls from the multiplex PCR reads in MiXCR, one entry per CDR3 protein. The sample has 200,000 to 250,000 distinct CDR3 sequences, 17% seen once. The sample was blood. Receptors were obtained from a woman aged 45-59 years with Graves' hyperthyroidism.

At least ten counts were recorded for this clonotype. The V gene is TRBV24-1, the J gene TRBJ2-1; 8 bases align to TRBD1. Germline V lookup: CDR1 KGHDR, CDR2 SFDVKD. The CDR3 spans 17 residues. V trimming: 2 bases; J trimming: 1 base; junction bases outside the gene matches: 6. The CDR3 region has the DNA TGTGCCACCAGTGATTCCACAGGGGGTATTTCCTACAATGAGCAGTTCTTC. Protein: CATSDSTGGISYNEQFF.

A note on this clonotype: One junction end does not reproduce the germline sequence, and a read error may be involved. The CDR3 here is CASSPDRGWGYTF. The CDR3 bases are TGCGCCAGCAGTCCGGACAGGGGTTGGGGCTACACCTTC. V gene TRBV5-8 combines with J gene TRBJ1-2; 9 bases line up with TRBD1. This CDR3 region has 13 residues. The germline V gene encodes CDR1 SGHTS and CDR2 YDEGEE.

V is TRBV30 and J is TRBJ1-1, with TRBD1 identical over 7 bases. Trimming at V came to 3 bases and at J to 4 bases, leaving 8 bases not matched to a gene. The CDR3 covers 14 residues. CDR1 is GTSNPN, CDR2 SVGIG, per germline (reference sequence). CDR3 nucleotides: TGTGCCTGGAGCGCGACAGGGTGGGGCACTGAAGCTTTCTTT. Its protein product is CAWSATGWGTEAFF.

This clonotype turned up a few times. The genes are TRBV29-1 and TRBJ1-3; D remains unclear. CDR1 and CDR2 (germline): SQVTM, ANQGSEA. This CDR3 contains 13 residues. With 6 bases removed from V and 4 bases from J, the gap between germline ends came to 13 bases. In nucleotides, the CDR3 is TGCAGCGTGGGAGGAGGGAACGGAAACACCATATATTTT. Translated: CSVGGGNGNTIYF.

This clonotype was picked up many times. The V call is TRBV29-1, the J call TRBJ2-1; the match to TRBD2 covers 7 bases. J gave up 3 bases and V 4 bases, and 6 bases lay outside the gene matches. The CDR3 contains 14 residues. CDR1 is SQVTM, CDR2 ANQGSEA, per germline. The CDR3 DNA sequence: TGCAGCGTTGCTCAGCGGGAAATCTACAATGAGCAGTTCTTC. Amino acids: CSVAQREIYNEQFF.

The V gene is TRBV6-1, the J gene TRBJ2-7; TRBD1 matches at 9 bases. V shed 2 bases, J shed 6 bases, and the junction held 8 bases outside the gene matches. The CDR3 totals 15 residues. Germline assignment: CDR1 MNHNS and CDR2 SASEGT. The CDR3 DNA follows: TGTGCCAGCAGTGAACCCCGGACAGGGGACGGCGAGCAGTACTTC. Its protein product is CASSEPRTGDGEQYF.

This clonotype was detected ten times or more. CDR3 protein: CARDYQETQYF. DNA for the CDR3: TGTGCCCGGGACTACCAAGAGACCCAGTACTTC. The rearrangement uses TRBV30 and TRBJ2-5; D is possibly TRBD2 (6 bases). Germline V lookup: CDR1 GTSNPN, CDR2 SVGIG (reference sequence). Between the trimmed V and J ends, which lost 8 bases and 0 bases, there was a span of 7 bases. This CDR3 has 11 residues.

This clonotype was seen at least ten times. The CDR3 DNA follows: TGCAGCGTTGGGCGTCCTGAAGCTTTCTTT. Translating it yields CSVGRPEAFF. The V gene is TRBV29-1, the J gene TRBJ1-1; D unclear. Trimming stripped 4 bases from V and 6 bases from J, with 6 bases between. CDR3 length: 10 amino acids. Looked up from germline, CDR1 is SQVTM and CDR2 is ANQGSEA.

This clonotype was seen at least ten times. V and J are TRBV19 and TRBJ2-1, with 8 nucleotides matching TRBD2. The CDR3 extends over 16 amino acids. J gave up 4 bases and V 5 bases, and 10 bases lay outside the gene matches. Per germline, CDR1 LNHDA and CDR2 SQIVND (reference sequence). CDR3 region: CASSLGAGVGYNEQFF. CDR3 nucleotide sequence: TGTGCCAGTAGTCTGGGAGCGGGAGTTGGGTACAATGAGCAGTTCTTC.

V is TRBV5-1 and J is TRBJ1-3; TRBD1 aligns across 9 bases. Germline-derived CDR1 and CDR2 are SGHRS and YFSETQ. J was trimmed by 0 bases and V by 4 bases; bases with no gene match: 11. The CDR3 is 18 residues long. The DNA for the CDR3 is TGCGCCAGCAGCCAATGGCCGGACAGGGGACTCTCTGGAAACACCATATATTTT. Residues: CASSQWPDRGLSGNTIYF.

This clonotype was found a few times. The chain links TRBV18 to TRBJ2-2; TRBD2 agrees at 12 bases. The germline CDR1 and CDR2 sequences are KGHSH and LQKENI. The CDR3 runs 18 residues. V was clipped by 4 bases and J by 6 bases; unmatched bases: 12. CDR3 coding DNA: TGTGCCAGCTCACGTAACCGACTAGCGGGAGATACGGCCGGGGAGCTGTTTTTT. Translated: CASSRNRLAGDTAGELFF. The full variable domain, in which reference TRBV18 and TRBJ2-2 provide the parts outside the CDR3, is NAGVMQNPRHLVRRRGQEARLRCSPMKGHSHVYWYRQLPEEGLKFMVYLQKENIIDESGMPKERFSAEFPKEGPSILRIQQVVRGDSAAYFCASSRNRLAGDTAGELFFGEGSRLTVL.

In this sample, this clonotype turned up many times. The chain recombines TRBV7-9 with TRBJ1-1; D is uncertain. The germline V and J ends were trimmed by 7 bases and 3 bases, with 12 bases remaining between them. CDR3 length: 13 amino acids. Germline lookup yields CDR1 SEHNR and CDR2 FQNEAQ (reference sequence). In DNA, the CDR3 is TGTGCCAGCACCCTTCGTGAAGACACTGAAGCTTTCTTT. It is translated as CASTLREDTEAFF.

This sequence joins TRBV3-1 and TRBJ1-2; 7 nucleotides match TRBD1. CDR3 size: 17 residues. The germline CDR1 and CDR2 sequences are LGHDT and YNNKEL (reference sequence). J gave up 2 bases and V 4 bases, and 13 bases lay outside the gene matches. The CDR3 sequence: CASSPSSRDSDNYGYTF. CDR3 nucleotides: TGTGCCAGCAGCCCCAGTAGCCGGGACAGCGACAACTATGGCTACACCTTC. Full variable domain (missing parts from reference TRBV3-1 and TRBJ1-2): DTAVSQTPKYLVTQMGNDKSIKCEQNLGHDTMYWYKQDSKKFLKIMFSYNNKELIINETVPNRFSPKSPDKAHLNLHINSLELGDSAVYFCASSPSSRDSDNYGYTFGSGTRLTVV.

This clonotype was seen ten or more times. This rearrangement joins TRBV6-2 or TRBV6-3 to TRBJ1-4, with 9 bases identical to TRBD1. The germline V gene encodes CDR1 MNHEY and CDR2 SVGEGT. The CDR3 runs 13 residues. V dropped 8 bases and J dropped 5; count of bases not matched to a gene: 3. This CDR3 reads CASETGGNEKLFF. CDR3 nucleotides: TGTGCCAGCGAGACAGGGGGAAATGAAAAACTGTTTTTT.

The chain employs TRBV19 and TRBJ2-1; D might be TRBD1 or TRBD2, each matching 5 bases. The CDR3 is 15 amino acids. Trimming removed 0 bases at V and 10 bases at J, with 16 bases between. The germline gives CDR1 LNHDA, CDR2 SQIVND (reference sequence). This CDR3 reads CASSIDQGEWREQFF. CDR3 in DNA: TGTGCCAGTAGTATAGATCAAGGGGAGTGGCGGGAGCAGTTCTTC.

This clonotype was observed at least ten times. The rearrangement links TRBV29-1 to TRBJ2-3; D is uncertain. Germline values: CDR1 SQVTM, CDR2 ANQGSEA. The length of the CDR3 is 15 residues. Trimming took off 2 bases at V and 0 bases at J, with 12 bases between the two ends. The CDR3 region is CSVEIAAPSTDTQYF. The CDR3 DNA follows: TGCAGCGTTGAAATTGCGGCCCCTAGCACAGATACGCAGTATTTT.

This clonotype showed up many times. V and J are TRBV12-3 or TRBV12-4 and TRBJ2-7, with D perhaps matching TRBD1 (6 bases). The CDR3 is 14 residues long. Between the trimmed V and J ends, which lost 3 bases and 2 bases, there was a span of 11 bases. Here the CDR3 reads CASSFGRGPYEQYF. The CDR3 coding sequence is TGTGCCAGCAGTTTCGGCAGGGGTCCCTACGAGCAGTACTTC.